Sequencing of this T cell receptor (beta chain) was carried out in a study of T cells after yellow fever vaccination. The TCR cDNA carried a universal primer site and UMIs from 5'RACE template switching. TCRdb called the 5' RACE reads again in MiXCR, with one record for every CDR3 protein. The profile shows 300,000 to 350,000 distinct CDR3 sequences, 4% to 5.5% of them singletons. Germline V gives CDR1 LGHNA, CDR2 YSLEER. CDR3 size: 15 residues. The ends were cut back, 4 bases at V and 2 bases at J, with 13 bases in the middle. Whole-study findings and limits: Abundant clonotypes (contaminants from the bulk population) could be present in FACS-sorted repertoires.

There are a few counts of this clonotype. The antigen is not known. The J gene is TRBJ2-3, the V gene TRBV4-3; no reliable D call. Sequencing was performed on PBMCs, taken 15 days after the yellow fever booster vaccination. This clonotype was sampled from a man younger than 30 who received the YFV17D yellow fever vaccine. The CDR3 DNA sequence: TGCGCCAGCAGCCCTACGGTCGCCTTCACAGATACGCAGTATTTT. Translation: CASSPTVAFTDTQYF.